This T cell receptor beta chain was sequenced during a study of CD8+CD57+ T cells in acquired aplastic anemia. Study as a whole: DNA from sorted CD4+ and CD8+ cells averaged roughly 3.2 ug.

Study-level points and caveats: Patient and control CD8+ Simpson's diversity was not significantly different.

CDR3 length: 15 amino acids. Per germline, CDR1 MRHNA and CDR2 SNTAGT. The trim removed 3 bases at V and 4 bases at J, leaving 5 bases unmatched. At least ten counts were recorded for this clonotype. Its antigen is currently unknown. Only patients with CD8+CD57+ cell expansion on flow cytometry were chosen for sequencing. TCR beta VDJ and CDR3 profiling used genomic DNA as template. TCRdb processed the reads anew with MiXCR; each CDR3 protein has one entry. In the table there are some 170,000 distinct CDR3 sequences, 71% of which are singletons. The chain couples TRBV6-4 to TRBJ2-2; TRBD1 agrees at 7 bases. Sequences were obtained from sorted CD4+, CD8+, or CD8+CD57+ T cells (not recorded which) from PBMCs. The receptor was isolated from a human donor with aplastic anemia. The DNA for the CDR3 is TGTGCCAGCAGTGAACAGGGGTCCACCACCGGGGAGCTGTTTTTT. It translates to CASSEQGSTTGELFF.